Below are 9 T cell receptor beta chains sequenced from a single sample in a study of T cells in Graves' hyperthyroidism and ophthalmopathy. What was amplified from RNA transcripts were TCR beta CDR3 regions. Carried out on the TCR CDR3, a first-round RT-PCR used the HTBI primer set. TCRdb reprocessed the multiplex PCR reads with MiXCR, giving one entry per CDR3 protein. The sample includes 600,000 or so distinct CDR3 sequences, about 16% seen only once; the top ten take around 4%. The sample consisted of blood. The source is a woman aged 30 to 39 with Graves' hyperthyroidism.

This chain uses TRBV7-6 with TRBJ2-7; 14 bases fit TRBD2. Germline V gives CDR1 SGHVS, CDR2 FNYEAQ. The CDR3 is 15 amino acids. Trimming at V came to 5 bases and at J to 8 bases, leaving 8 bases not matched to a gene. The CDR3 nucleotides read TGTGCCAGCAGCCTCCGACTAGCGGGAGGGCCCCAGCAGTACTTC. This gives the protein CASSLRLAGGPQQYF.

In this sample, this clonotype turned up many times. The chain recombines TRBV24-1 with TRBJ2-3; D not certain. Between the trimmed V and J ends, which lost 3 bases and 6 bases, there was a span of 9 bases. Germline values: CDR1 KGHDR, CDR2 SFDVKD. The CDR3 is 13 amino acids. CDR3 sequence (DNA): TGTGCCACCAGTGATGAAAGGGCGGATACGCAGTATTTT. It specifies CATSDERADTQYF.

This clonotype was counted ten times or more. The chain is built from TRBV3-1 and TRBJ1-4; TRBD1 matches at 9 bases. The CDR3 covers 18 residues. The trim removed 4 bases at V and 0 bases at J, leaving 9 bases unmatched. The germline gives CDR1 LGHDT, CDR2 YNNKEL (reference sequence). CDR3 protein: CASSPANRGQPTNEKLFF. CDR3 bases: TGTGCCAGCAGCCCGGCAAACAGGGGGCAACCAACTAATGAAAAACTGTTTTTT.

The table lists this clonotype with many counts. This rearrangement joins TRBV7-3 to TRBJ2-3, with D tentatively TRBD2 (5 bases). V lost 3 bases and J 0 bases, leaving 10 bases between the germline ends. CDR1 and CDR2 from the germline V gene are SGHTA and FQGTGA. This CDR3 has 15 residues. The CDR3 DNA reads as TGTGCCAGCAGCTTTTCGGGAACTAGCACAGATACGCAGTATTTT. Amino acid sequence: CASSFSGTSTDTQYF.

Many counts were recorded for this clonotype. V usage is TRBV25-1 and J usage is TRBJ2-7; TRBD2 aligns across 10 bases. Germline V gene lookup returns CDR1 MGHDK and CDR2 SYGVNS. This CDR3 has 16 amino acids. Unmatched junction bases numbered 10, after V lost 3 bases and J lost 5 bases. The CDR3 nucleotides are TGTGCCAGCAGTGAGGACAGAGCGGGAGGGCTCAACGAGCAGTACTTC. It is translated as CASSEDRAGGLNEQYF.

V gene TRBV20-1 combines with J gene TRBJ2-5; TRBD1 matches 11 bases. From germline, CDR1 is DFQATT and CDR2 SNEGSKA (reference sequence). Trimming at V came to 1 base and at J to 0 bases, leaving 7 bases not matched to a gene. The CDR3 is 17 amino acids. CDR3 sequence: CSARAMRTGGDQETQYF. The CDR3 nucleotides read TGCAGTGCTAGAGCTATGAGGACAGGGGGCGACCAAGAGACCCAGTACTTC.

This clonotype was picked up many times. The chain has TRBV20-1 and TRBJ1-1, with D unclear. Germline-derived CDR1 and CDR2 are DFQATT and SNEGSKA (reference sequence). The CDR3 is made up of 13 amino acids. The V end was cut by 6 bases, the J end by 4 bases, with 15 bases between. The CDR3 here is CSAFRSFATEAFF. CDR3 DNA: TGCAGTGCCTTCAGGTCGTTCGCCACTGAAGCTTTCTTT.

This clonotype showed up many times. The chain couples TRBV5-1 to TRBJ1-1; maybe TRBD1 (5 bases). CDR3 size: 15 residues. Germline CDR1 is SGHRS and CDR2 is YFSETQ. Trimming removed 4 bases at V and 0 bases at J, with 13 bases between. The CDR3 sequence: CASSPRGSMNTEAFF. For the CDR3, the DNA is TGCGCCAGCAGCCCCCGGGGCAGTATGAACACTGAAGCTTTCTTT.

The rearrangement uses TRBV2 and TRBJ2-7, with D perhaps matching TRBD1 (5 bases). This CDR3 contains 13 residues. Germline V gene sequence: CDR1 SNHLY, CDR2 FYNNEI. With 5 bases removed from V and 5 bases from J, the gap between germline ends came to 13 bases. Here the CDR3 reads CASSIRGSDEQYF. The DNA of the CDR3 is TGTGCCAGCAGTATAAGGGGATCGGACGAGCAGTACTTC.